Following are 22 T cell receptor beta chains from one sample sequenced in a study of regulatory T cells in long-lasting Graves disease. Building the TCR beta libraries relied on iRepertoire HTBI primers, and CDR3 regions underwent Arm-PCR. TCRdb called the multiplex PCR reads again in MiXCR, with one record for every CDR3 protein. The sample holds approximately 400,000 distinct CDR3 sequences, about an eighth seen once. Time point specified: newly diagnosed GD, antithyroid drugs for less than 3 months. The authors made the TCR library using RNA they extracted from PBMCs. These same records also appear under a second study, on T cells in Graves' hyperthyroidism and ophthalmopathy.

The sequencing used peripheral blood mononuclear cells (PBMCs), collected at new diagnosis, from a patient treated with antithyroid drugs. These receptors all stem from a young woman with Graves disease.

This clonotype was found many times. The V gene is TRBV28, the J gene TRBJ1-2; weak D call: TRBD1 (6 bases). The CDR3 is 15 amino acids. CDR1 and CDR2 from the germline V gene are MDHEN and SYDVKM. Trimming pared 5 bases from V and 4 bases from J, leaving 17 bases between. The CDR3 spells CASSPTVGGVYGYTF. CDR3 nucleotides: TGTGCCAGCAGTCCTACGGTGGGGGGCGTCTATGGCTACACCTTC.

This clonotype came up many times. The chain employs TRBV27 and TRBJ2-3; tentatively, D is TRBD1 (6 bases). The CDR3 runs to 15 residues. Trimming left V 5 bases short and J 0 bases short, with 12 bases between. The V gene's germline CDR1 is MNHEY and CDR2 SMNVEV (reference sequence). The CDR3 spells CASSPGTSSTDTQYF. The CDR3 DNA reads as TGTGCCAGCAGTCCCGGGACATCTAGCACAGATACGCAGTATTTT.

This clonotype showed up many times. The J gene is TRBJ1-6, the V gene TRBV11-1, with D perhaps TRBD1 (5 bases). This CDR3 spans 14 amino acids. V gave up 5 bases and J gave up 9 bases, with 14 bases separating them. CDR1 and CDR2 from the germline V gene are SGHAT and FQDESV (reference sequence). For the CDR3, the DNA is TGTGCCAGCAGCCCGGGACGGTTCTTTTCACCCCTCCACTTT. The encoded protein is CASSPGRFFSPLHF.

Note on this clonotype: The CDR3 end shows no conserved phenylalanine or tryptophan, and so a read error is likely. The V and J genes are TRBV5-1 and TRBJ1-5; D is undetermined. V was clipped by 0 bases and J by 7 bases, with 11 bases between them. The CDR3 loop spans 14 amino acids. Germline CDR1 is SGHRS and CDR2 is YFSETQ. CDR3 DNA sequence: TGCGCCAGCAGCTTGGGGGGTAATATGCAGCCCCAGCATTCT. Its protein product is CASSLGGNMQPQHS.

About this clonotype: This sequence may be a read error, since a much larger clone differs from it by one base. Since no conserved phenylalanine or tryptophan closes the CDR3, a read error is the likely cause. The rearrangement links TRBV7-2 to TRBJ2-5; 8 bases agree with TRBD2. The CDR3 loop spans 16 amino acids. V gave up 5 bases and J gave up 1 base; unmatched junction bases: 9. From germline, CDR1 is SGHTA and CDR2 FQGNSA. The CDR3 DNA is TGTGCCAGCAGCCAAGGGGTAGCGGGGCCCCAAGAGACCCAGTACCTC. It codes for CASSQGVAGPQETQYL.

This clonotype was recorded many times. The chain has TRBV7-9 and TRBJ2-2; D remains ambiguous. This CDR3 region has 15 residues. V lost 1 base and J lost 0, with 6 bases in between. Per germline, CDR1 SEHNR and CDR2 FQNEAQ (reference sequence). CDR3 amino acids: CASSLGQANTGELFF. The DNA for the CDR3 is TGTGCCAGCAGCTTAGGTCAGGCGAACACCGGGGAGCTGTTTTTT.

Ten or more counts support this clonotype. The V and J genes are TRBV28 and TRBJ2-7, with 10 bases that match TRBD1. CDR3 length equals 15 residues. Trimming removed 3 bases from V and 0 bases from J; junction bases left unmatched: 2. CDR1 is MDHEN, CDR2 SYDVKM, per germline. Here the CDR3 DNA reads TGTGCCAGCAGTTTTCGGACAGGGGGCTCCTACGAGCAGTACTTC. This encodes CASSFRTGGSYEQYF.

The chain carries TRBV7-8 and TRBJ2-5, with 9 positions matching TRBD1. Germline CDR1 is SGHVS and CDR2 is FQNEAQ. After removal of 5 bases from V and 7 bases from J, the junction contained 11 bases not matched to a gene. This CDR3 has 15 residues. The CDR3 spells CASSRWGQGGGTQYF. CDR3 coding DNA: TGTGCCAGCAGCCGCTGGGGACAGGGTGGTGGGACCCAGTACTTC.

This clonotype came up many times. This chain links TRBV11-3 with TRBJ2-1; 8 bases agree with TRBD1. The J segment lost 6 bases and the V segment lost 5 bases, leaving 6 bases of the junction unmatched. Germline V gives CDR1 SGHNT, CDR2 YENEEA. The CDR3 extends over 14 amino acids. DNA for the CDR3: TGTGCCAGCAGCCCGCGGACAGGGCTCAATGAGCAGTTCTTC. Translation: CASSPRTGLNEQFF.

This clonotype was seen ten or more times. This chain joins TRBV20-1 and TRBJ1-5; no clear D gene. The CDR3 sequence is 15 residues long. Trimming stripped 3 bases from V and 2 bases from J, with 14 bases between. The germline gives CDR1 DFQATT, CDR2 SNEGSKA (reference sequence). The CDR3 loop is CSARVEREGNQPQHF. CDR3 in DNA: TGCAGTGCTAGGGTGGAGAGGGAAGGCAATCAGCCCCAGCATTTT.

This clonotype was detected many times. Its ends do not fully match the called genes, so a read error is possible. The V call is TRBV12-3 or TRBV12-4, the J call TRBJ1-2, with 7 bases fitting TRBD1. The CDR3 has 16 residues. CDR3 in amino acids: CASSSPNRGLNYGYAF. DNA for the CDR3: TGTGCCAGCAGTTCCCCAAACAGGGGCCTGAACTATGGCTACGCCTTC.

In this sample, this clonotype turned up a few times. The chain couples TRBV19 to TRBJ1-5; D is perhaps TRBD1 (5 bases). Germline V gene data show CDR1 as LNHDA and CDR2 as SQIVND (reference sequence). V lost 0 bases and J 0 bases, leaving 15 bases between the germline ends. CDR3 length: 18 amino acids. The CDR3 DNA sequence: TGTGCCAGTAGTATAGATCCCCGGACACAATATAGCAATCAGCCCCAGCATTTT. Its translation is CASSIDPRTQYSNQPQHF.

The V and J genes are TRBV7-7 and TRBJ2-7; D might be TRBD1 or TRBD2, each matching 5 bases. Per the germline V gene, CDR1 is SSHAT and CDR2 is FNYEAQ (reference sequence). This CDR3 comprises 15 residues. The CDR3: CASSLDLEGSYEQYV. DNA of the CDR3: TGTGCTAGCAGCTTAGACCTTGAGGGGTCGTACGAGCAGTACGTC.

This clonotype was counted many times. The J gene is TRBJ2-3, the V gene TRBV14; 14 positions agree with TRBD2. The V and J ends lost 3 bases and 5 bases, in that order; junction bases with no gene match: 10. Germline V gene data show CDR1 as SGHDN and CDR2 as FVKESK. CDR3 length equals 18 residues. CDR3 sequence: CASSHPTWGLAGEDTQYF. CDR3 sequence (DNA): TGTGCCAGCAGCCATCCGACTTGGGGACTAGCGGGAGAAGATACGCAGTATTTT.

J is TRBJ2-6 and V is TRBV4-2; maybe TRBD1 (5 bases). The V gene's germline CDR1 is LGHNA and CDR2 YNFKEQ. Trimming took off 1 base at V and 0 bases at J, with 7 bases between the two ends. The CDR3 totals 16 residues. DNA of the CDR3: TGTGCCAGCAGCCAAGCAGGGCTCTCTGGGGCCAACGTCCTGACTTTC. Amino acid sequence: CASSQAGLSGANVLTF.

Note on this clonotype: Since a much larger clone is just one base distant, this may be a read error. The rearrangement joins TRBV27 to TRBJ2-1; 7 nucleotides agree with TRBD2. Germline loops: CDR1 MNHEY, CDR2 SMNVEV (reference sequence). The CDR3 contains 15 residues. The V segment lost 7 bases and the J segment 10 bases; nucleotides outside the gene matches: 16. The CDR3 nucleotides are TGTGCCAGCATCTCGTGGGCGGGAGCGACCCACGAGCAGTTCTTC. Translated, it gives CASISWAGATHEQFF.

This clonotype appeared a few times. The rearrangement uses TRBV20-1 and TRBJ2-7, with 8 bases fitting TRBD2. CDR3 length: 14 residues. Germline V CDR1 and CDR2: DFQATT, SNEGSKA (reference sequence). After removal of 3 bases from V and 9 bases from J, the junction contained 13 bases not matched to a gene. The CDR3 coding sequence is TGCAGTGCTAGCGAAGGTCCGAGCGGGAGAGTGCAGTACTTC. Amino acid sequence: CSASEGPSGRVQYF.

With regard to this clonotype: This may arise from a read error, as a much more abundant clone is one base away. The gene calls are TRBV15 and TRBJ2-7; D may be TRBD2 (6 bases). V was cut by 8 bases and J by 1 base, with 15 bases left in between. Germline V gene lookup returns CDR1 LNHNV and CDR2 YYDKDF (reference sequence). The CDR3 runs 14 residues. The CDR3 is CATGISGTSYEQYF. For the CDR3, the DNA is TGTGCCACCGGCATATCGGGGACTTCCTACGAGCAGTACTTC.

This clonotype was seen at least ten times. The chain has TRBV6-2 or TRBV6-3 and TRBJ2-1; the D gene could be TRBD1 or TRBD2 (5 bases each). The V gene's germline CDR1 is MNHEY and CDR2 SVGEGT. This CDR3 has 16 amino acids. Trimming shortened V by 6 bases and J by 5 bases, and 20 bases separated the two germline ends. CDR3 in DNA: TGTGCCAGCAGCGGAGAGGCTAGAGGGGCTCACAATGAGCAGTTCTTC. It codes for CASSGEARGAHNEQFF.

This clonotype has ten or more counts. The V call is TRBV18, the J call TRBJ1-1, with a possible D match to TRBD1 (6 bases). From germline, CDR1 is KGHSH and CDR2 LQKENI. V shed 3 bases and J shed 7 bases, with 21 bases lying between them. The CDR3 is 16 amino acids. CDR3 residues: CASSPVGTPELGEAFF. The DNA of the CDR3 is TGTGCCAGCTCACCCGTCGGGACACCCGAACTAGGTGAAGCTTTCTTT. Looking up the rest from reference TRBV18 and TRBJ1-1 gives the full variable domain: NAGVMQNPRHLVRRRGQEARLRCSPMKGHSHVYWYRQLPEEGLKFMVYLQKENIIDESGMPKERFSAEFPKEGPSILRIQQVVRGDSAAYFCASSPVGTPELGEAFFGQGTRLTVV.

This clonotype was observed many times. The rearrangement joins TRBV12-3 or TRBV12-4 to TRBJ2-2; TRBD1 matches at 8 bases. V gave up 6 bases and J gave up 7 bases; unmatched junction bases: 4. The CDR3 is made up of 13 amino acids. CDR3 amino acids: CASSPDRGGELFF. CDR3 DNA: TGTGCCAGCAGCCCCGACAGGGGCGGGGAGCTGTTTTTT.

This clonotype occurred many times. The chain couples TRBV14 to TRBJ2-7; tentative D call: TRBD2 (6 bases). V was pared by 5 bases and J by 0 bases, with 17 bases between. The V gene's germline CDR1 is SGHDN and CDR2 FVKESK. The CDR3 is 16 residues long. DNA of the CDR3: TGTGCCAGCAGCGGTACCGGGACTTACCCCTCCTACGAGCAGTACGTC. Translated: CASSGTGTYPSYEQYV.